This TCR beta chain was documented in a study of T cell responses to AZD1222 COVID-19 vaccine. TCRdb's copy holds only in-frame clones and misses some; the assay was immunoSEQ multiplex PCR. The sample has 70,000 to 95,000 clones, around 90% seen once. V was pared by 2 bases and J by 2 bases, with 7 bases between. Germline CDR1 and CDR2: SNHLY and FYNNEI. This CDR3 contains 13 residues. Here the sequenced sample was peripheral blood, taken on day 0 of AZD1222 vaccination. V gene TRBV2 combines with J gene TRBJ2-7; D uncertain. The TCR was taken from an adult in good health. The DNA of the CDR3 is TGTGCCAGCAGTGAAAGGGAAGCCTACGAGCAGTACTTC. As protein: CASSEREAYEQYF.